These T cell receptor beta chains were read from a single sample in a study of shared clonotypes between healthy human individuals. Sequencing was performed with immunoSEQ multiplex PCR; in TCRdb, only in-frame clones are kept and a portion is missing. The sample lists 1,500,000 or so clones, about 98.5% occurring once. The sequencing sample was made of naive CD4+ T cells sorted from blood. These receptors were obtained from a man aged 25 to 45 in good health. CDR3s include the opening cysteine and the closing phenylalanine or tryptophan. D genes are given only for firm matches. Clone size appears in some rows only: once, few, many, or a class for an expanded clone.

cdr3_aa: CASSGLAGYNEQFF
cdr3_nt: TGTGCCAGCAGTGGACTAGCGGGATACAATGAGCAGTTCTTC
j_call: TRBJ2-1
v_call: TRBV6-4
clone_size: .
d_call: TRBD2

cdr3_aa: CASSYRGTHTGELFF
cdr3_nt: TGTGCCAGCAGTTACCGCGGGACCCACACCGGGGAGCTGTTTTTT
j_call: TRBJ2-2
v_call: TRBV6-5
clone_size: .
d_call: .

cdr3_aa: CASSRRTSGTRTDTQYF
cdr3_nt: TGCGCCAGCAGCAGGAGGACTAGCGGTACCCGCACAGATACGCAGTATTTT
j_call: TRBJ2-3
v_call: TRBV5-1
clone_size: once
d_call: TRBD2

cdr3_aa: CASSDFASGSRSEQFF
cdr3_nt: TGTGCCAGCAGCGACTTCGCTAGCGGGAGTAGGAGTGAGCAGTTCTTC
j_call: TRBJ2-1
v_call: TRBV9
clone_size: .
d_call: TRBD2

cdr3_aa: CASSSNRGLGDTEAFF
cdr3_nt: TGTGCCAGCAGCTCAAACAGGGGGCTGGGGGATACTGAAGCTTTCTTT
j_call: TRBJ1-1
v_call: TRBV5-6
clone_size: .
d_call: TRBD1

cdr3_aa: CAWKVGGRDTQYF
cdr3_nt: TGTGCCTGGAAGGTAGGGGGCCGGGATACGCAGTATTTT
j_call: TRBJ2-3
v_call: TRBV30
clone_size: .
d_call: TRBD1

cdr3_aa: CASSLGAGMNTEAFF
cdr3_nt: TGTGCCAGCAGCTTAGGGGCCGGAATGAACACTGAAGCTTTCTTT
j_call: TRBJ1-1
v_call: TRBV7-9
clone_size: .
d_call: .

cdr3_aa: CASSPLGVNEQFF
cdr3_nt: TGCGCCAGCAGCCCTTTGGGGGTCAATGAGCAGTTCTTC
j_call: TRBJ2-1
v_call: TRBV5-1
clone_size: .
d_call: .

cdr3_aa: CASSWTGPDGYTF
cdr3_nt: TGTGCCAGCAGTTGGACAGGCCCGGATGGCTACACCTTC
j_call: TRBJ1-2
v_call: TRBV6-1
clone_size: .
d_call: TRBD1

cdr3_aa: CASSILGPGQNNEQFF
cdr3_nt: TGTGCCAGTAGTATATTGGGACCGGGACAGAACAATGAGCAGTTCTTC
j_call: TRBJ2-1
v_call: TRBV19
clone_size: .
d_call: TRBD1

cdr3_aa: CASSPGLAVIYEQYF
cdr3_nt: TGTGCCAGCAGCCCCGGACTAGCGGTGATATACGAGCAGTACTTC
j_call: TRBJ2-7
v_call: TRBV27
clone_size: .
d_call: TRBD2

cdr3_aa: CASSDQPWGSGANVLTF
cdr3_nt: TGCGCCAGCAGCGACCAACCGTGGGGATCAGGGGCCAACGTCCTGACTTTC
j_call: TRBJ2-6
v_call: TRBV5-1
clone_size: once
d_call: .

cdr3_aa: CASRDRGAYEQYF
cdr3_nt: TGTGCCAGCAGAGACAGGGGGGCCTACGAGCAGTACTTC
j_call: TRBJ2-7
v_call: TRBV7-9
clone_size: .
d_call: TRBD1

cdr3_aa: CASSGKINQAVARGSYNEQFF
cdr3_nt: TGCGCCAGCAGCGGGAAGATAAATCAGGCGGTGGCCCGGGGGTCCTACAATGAGCAGTTCTTC
j_call: TRBJ2-1
v_call: TRBV5-1
clone_size: .
d_call: .

cdr3_aa: CASSLLILAGSTGELFF
cdr3_nt: TGTGCCAGCAGCCTCCTTATCTTAGCGGGAAGCACCGGGGAGCTGTTTTTT
j_call: TRBJ2-2
v_call: TRBV5-8
clone_size: .
d_call: TRBD2

cdr3_aa: CASSVSQNTEAFF
cdr3_nt: TGTGCCAGCAGCGTGTCTCAGAACACTGAAGCTTTCTTT
j_call: TRBJ1-1
v_call: TRBV9
clone_size: .
d_call: .

cdr3_aa: CASSFRRGQNEQFF
cdr3_nt: TGTGCCAGCAGCTTCCGCCGGGGTCAAAATGAGCAGTTCTTC
j_call: TRBJ2-1
v_call: TRBV7-2
clone_size: .
d_call: .

cdr3_aa: CASSLGQTSNQPQHF
cdr3_nt: TGCGCCAGCAGCTTGGGGCAGACTAGCAATCAGCCCCAGCATTTT
j_call: TRBJ1-5
v_call: TRBV5-1
clone_size: .
d_call: .

cdr3_aa: CASSFGTGELFF
cdr3_nt: TGTGCCAGCAGCTTTGGGACCGGGGAGCTGTTTTTT
j_call: TRBJ2-2
v_call: TRBV7-3
clone_size: .
d_call: .

cdr3_aa: CASSLALGGIESGELFF
cdr3_nt: TGCGCCAGCAGCTTGGCACTAGGCGGTATTGAGTCCGGGGAGCTGTTTTTT
j_call: TRBJ2-2
v_call: TRBV5-1
clone_size: once
d_call: .

cdr3_aa: CASGGQGADTQYF
cdr3_nt: TGTGCCAGCGGGGGACAGGGGGCGGATACGCAGTATTTT
j_call: TRBJ2-3
v_call: TRBV6-6
clone_size: .
d_call: TRBD1

cdr3_aa: CASSSGTVYGYTF
cdr3_nt: TGTGCCAGCTCATCCGGGACAGTCTATGGCTACACCTTC
j_call: TRBJ1-2
v_call: TRBV18
clone_size: .
d_call: TRBD1

cdr3_aa: CASSLDPGAGYEQYF
cdr3_nt: TGTGCCAGCAGTTTAGATCCGGGGGCAGGCTACGAGCAGTACTTC
j_call: TRBJ2-7
v_call: TRBV28
clone_size: .
d_call: .

cdr3_aa: CASSPLGAPQAGGTQYF
cdr3_nt: TGTGCCAGCAGTCCCTTGGGAGCCCCTCAAGCTGGGGGTACGCAGTATTTT
j_call: TRBJ2-3
v_call: TRBV9
clone_size: once
d_call: .

cdr3_aa: CASSSLGGATQYF
cdr3_nt: TGTGCCAGCAGCTCACTGGGGGGCGCAACGCAGTATTTT
j_call: TRBJ2-3
v_call: TRBV7-3
clone_size: .
d_call: .

cdr3_aa: CASSRTVLGETQYF
cdr3_nt: TGTGCCAGCAGCCGGACAGTCTTAGGGGAGACCCAGTACTTC
j_call: TRBJ2-5
v_call: TRBV5-5
clone_size: once
d_call: .

cdr3_aa: CASALRSGSGYEQYF
cdr3_nt: TGCGCCAGCGCCCTGAGGAGCGGGAGTGGCTACGAGCAGTACTTC
j_call: TRBJ2-7
v_call: TRBV5-1
clone_size: .
d_call: TRBD2

cdr3_aa: CASSRVLGTEYGYTF
cdr3_nt: TGTGCCAGTAGTCGAGTCTTGGGGACGGAGTATGGCTACACCTTC
j_call: TRBJ1-2
v_call: TRBV19
clone_size: .
d_call: .